This TCR beta chain was found in a study of human T cells and chemical hapten exposure (dated by TCRdb to about 2021). The study in broad terms: Libraries were pooled for sequencing, and per-sample TCR yields varied mainly because of small differences in library volumes within the pool. Each blood RNA sample was used to sequence both TCR alpha and TCR beta chains. The study tracked peripheral blood TCR repertoire changes in vivo during primary and secondary sensitization to the hapten diphenylcyclopropenone (DPC) in alopecia patients. Beyond this particular receptor, the publication reports: DPC sensitization did not change the number of TCRs with a frequency above 1 in 1000, and there was no evidence of changes in global repertoire structure. After repeated subsampling, changes were observed in the strength of the expansion versus patch-test correlation and in the threshold at which the correlation became significant.

Library preparation employed RACE. Sequenced on a NextSeq 500. During library preparation, unique molecular identifiers were attached to individual cDNA molecules so that TCRs could be counted quantitatively and reproducibly. Concerning the study's data processing: Samples had a median of about 90,000 TCRs, with a range from about 23,224 to 690,600. The Decombinator software suite was used to annotate the V, J and CDR3 of the TCR reads. Every sample was subsampled to the same number of TCRs (28,000) for the PS versus PT1 abundance plots. TCRs were defined as expanded if absent before sensitization and observed at least eight times at the 2-week time point. TCRdb took the public reads, trimmed them with fastp at Q25, ran MiXCR for clone calling and kept in-frame beta chains. Rows matching on CDR3 protein sequence are summarized as one entry with the most common DNA and genes. It is TCRdb's table, rather than the study itself, that gives the V and J calls and clone size. A total of more than 75,000 distinct CDR3 sequences appear in this sample, about 8.7% of them only once. The ten largest make up less than 2% of the sample.

The time point label corresponds to: healthy volunteer bleed at 6 weeks. Total RNA was extracted from unfractionated whole blood collected in Tempus Blood RNA tubes. About 5 healthy volunteers were used as TCR sequencing controls and were bled at day 0, 2 weeks and 6 weeks. As for this clonotype: It lacks a known antigen. No base-level quality is on record; no much larger clone is a single base apart.

V is reduced by 6 bases and J by 11 bases, leaving a spacing of 17 bases between them. CDR3 length: 13 amino acids, cysteine to phenylalanine. Only the CDR3 part of the read is kept: 39 bases, read in frame from the first base. The chain is encoded by TRBV12-3 or TRBV12-4 joined to TRBJ1-5; a confident D gene designation cannot be given. The receptor comes from a male donor in good health. Some clones in this sample may be carry-over from other donors' samples. Sequences were obtained from whole blood. CDR3 reads: CASSSFEAQSQHF. The bases are TGTGCCAGCAGCTCCTTCGAGGCCCAATCCCAGCATTTT.